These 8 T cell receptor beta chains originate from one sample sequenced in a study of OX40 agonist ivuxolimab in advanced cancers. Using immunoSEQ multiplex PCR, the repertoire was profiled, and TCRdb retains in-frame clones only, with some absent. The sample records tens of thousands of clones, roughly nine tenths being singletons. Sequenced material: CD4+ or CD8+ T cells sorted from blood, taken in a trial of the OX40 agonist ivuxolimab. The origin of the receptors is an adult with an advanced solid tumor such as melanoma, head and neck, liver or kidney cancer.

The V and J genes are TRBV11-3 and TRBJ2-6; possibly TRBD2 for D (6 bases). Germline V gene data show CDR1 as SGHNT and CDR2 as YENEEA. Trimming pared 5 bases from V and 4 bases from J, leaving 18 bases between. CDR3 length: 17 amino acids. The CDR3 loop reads CASSPTGAGDGANVLTF. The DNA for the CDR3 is TGTGCCAGCAGCCCAACGGGAGCTGGGGACGGGGCCAACGTCCTGACTTTC.

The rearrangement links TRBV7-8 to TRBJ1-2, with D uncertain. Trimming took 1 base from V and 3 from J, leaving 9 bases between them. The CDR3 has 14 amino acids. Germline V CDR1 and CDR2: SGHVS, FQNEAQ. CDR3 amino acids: CASSLEAGYYGYTF. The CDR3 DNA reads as TGTGCCAGCAGCTTAGAGGCCGGCTACTATGGCTACACCTTC.

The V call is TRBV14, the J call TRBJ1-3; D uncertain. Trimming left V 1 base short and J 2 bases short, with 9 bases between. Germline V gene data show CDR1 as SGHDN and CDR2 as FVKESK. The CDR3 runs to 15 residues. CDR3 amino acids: CASSQVGMAGNTIYF. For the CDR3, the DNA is TGTGCCAGCAGCCAAGTGGGGATGGCTGGAAACACCATATATTTT.

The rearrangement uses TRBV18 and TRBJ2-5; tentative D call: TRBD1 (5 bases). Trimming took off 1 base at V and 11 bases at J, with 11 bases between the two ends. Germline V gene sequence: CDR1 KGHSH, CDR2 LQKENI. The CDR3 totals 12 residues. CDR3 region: CASSPRQGEQYF. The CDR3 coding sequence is TGTGCCAGCTCACCACGGCAGGGTGAGCAGTACTTC.

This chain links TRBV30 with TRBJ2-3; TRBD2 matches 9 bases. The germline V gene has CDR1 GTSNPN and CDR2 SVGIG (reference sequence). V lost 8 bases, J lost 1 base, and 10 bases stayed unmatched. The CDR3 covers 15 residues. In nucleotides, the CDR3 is TGTGCCGAGGGGCGTAGCGGGAGTGGCACAGATACGCAGTATTTT. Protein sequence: CAEGRSGSGTDTQYF.

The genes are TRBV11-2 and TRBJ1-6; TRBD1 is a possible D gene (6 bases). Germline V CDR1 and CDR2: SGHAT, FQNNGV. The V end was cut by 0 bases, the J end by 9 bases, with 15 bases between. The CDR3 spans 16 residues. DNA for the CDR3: TGTGCCAGCAGCTTAGATCCCGGGACAATTAGTTCACCCCTCCACTTT. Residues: CASSLDPGTISSPLHF.

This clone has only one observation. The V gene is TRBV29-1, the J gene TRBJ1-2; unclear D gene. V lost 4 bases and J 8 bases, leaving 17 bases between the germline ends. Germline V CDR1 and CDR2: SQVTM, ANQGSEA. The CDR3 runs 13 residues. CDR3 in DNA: TGCAGCGTTGCGTTCGGCCGAGCGCTAGGCTACACCTTC. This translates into CSVAFGRALGYTF.

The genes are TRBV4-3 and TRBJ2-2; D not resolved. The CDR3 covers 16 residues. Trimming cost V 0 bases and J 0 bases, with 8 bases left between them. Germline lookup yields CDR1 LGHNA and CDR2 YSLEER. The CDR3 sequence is CASSQEGDPNTGELFF. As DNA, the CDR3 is TGCGCCAGCAGCCAAGAGGGCGATCCGAACACCGGGGAGCTGTTTTTT.